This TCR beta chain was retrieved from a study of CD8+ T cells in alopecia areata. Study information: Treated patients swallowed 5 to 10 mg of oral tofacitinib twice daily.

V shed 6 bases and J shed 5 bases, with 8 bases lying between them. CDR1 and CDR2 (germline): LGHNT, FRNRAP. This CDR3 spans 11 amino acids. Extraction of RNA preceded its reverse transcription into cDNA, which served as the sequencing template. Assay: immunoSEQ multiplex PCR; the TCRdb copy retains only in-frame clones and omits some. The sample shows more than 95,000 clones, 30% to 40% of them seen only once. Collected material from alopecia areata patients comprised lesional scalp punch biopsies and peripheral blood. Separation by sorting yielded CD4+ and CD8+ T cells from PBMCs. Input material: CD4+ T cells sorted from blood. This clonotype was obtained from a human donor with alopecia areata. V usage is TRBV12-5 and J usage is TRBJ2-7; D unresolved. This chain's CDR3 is CASGPTHEQYF. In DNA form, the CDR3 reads TGTGCTAGTGGCCCGACCCACGAGCAGTACTTC.